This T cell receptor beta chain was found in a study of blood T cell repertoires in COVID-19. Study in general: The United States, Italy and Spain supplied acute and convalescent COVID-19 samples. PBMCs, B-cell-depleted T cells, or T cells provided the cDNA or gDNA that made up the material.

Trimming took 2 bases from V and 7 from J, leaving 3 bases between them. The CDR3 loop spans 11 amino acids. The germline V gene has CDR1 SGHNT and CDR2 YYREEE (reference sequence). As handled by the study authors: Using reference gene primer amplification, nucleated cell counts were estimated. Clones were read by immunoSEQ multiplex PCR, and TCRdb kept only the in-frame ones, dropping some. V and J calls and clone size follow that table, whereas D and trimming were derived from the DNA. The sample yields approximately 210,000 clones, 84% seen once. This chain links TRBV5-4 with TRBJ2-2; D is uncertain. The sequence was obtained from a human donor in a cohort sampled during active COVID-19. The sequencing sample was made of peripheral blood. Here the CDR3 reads CASSFNGELFF. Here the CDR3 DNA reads TGTGCCAGCAGCTTCAACGGGGAGCTGTTTTTT.